This T cell receptor (beta chain) was observed in a study of blood T cells in healthy people across ages. Study-wide context: Template switching picked up about one barcoded beta molecule for each two T cells.

Researchers report isolating at least 6.5 million PBMCs per sample. In this sample, this clonotype turned up a few times. Germline V gene sequence: CDR1 SGDLS, CDR2 YYNGEE. This CDR3 has 12 amino acids. Sample-barcoded 5' priming and a J-beta primer mix drove a second PCR of roughly 6 to 12 cycles. One entry per CDR3 protein results from TCRdb running MiXCR on the 5' RACE reads. The profile shows about 970,000 distinct CDR3 sequences, roughly 51% of them singletons. This sequence joins TRBV9 and TRBJ2-5; the D is unclear. TRBJ2-7 matches the DNA end more closely, so the J call is doubtful. The clonotype was recovered from a woman in her fifties or sixties in good health. Sequencing was performed on blood. The CDR3 sequence: CASSGIKDEQYF. In DNA, the CDR3 is TGTGCCAGCAGCGGTATTAAGGACGAGCAGTACTTC.